Below are 4 T cell receptor beta chains sequenced from a single sample in a study of post-analysis software for immune sequencing data. Unique molecular identifiers had been added to the TCR beta cDNA libraries. In TCRdb, the PCR reads were re-called with MiXCR into one record per CDR3 protein. This sample carries some 690,000 distinct CDR3 sequences, 25% to 30% of them seen once, and the ten largest clones take more than 0.55%. These receptors lack a known antigen. Study-wide results and caveats: Roughly 5 TRBV segments, TRBV5-6, TRBV5-1 and TRBV20-1 among them, were found more frequent in patients than controls.

Sequencing used blood. These receptors were obtained from a girl under 18 with multiple sclerosis.

The CDR3 spells CASSPGWGGLSYNEQFF. The CDR3 DNA sequence: TGCGCCAGCAGTCCGGGGTGGGGGGGCCTCTCCTACAATGAGCAGTTCTTC. The V gene is TRBV5-1, the J gene TRBJ2-1; D might be TRBD2 (7 bases). Germline V CDR1 and CDR2: SGHRS, YFSETQ. This CDR3 comprises 17 residues. The V end was cut by 5 bases, the J end by 0 bases, with 18 bases between.

This clonotype was detected only a few times. The chain carries TRBV6-5 and TRBJ2-1; D may correspond to TRBD1 or TRBD2 (5 bases each). The CDR3 totals 15 residues. V was trimmed by 2 bases and J by 6 bases, leaving 14 bases between them. CDR1 and CDR2 (germline): MNHEY, SVGAGI. The CDR3 here is CASSYKGTKCNEQFF. DNA of the CDR3: TGTGCCAGCAGTTACAAGGGGACCAAGTGCAATGAGCAGTTCTTC.

This clonotype was seen more than once but under ten times. The V gene is TRBV27, the J gene TRBJ2-5; D gene unclear. Looked up from germline, CDR1 is MNHEY and CDR2 is SMNVEV (reference sequence). The CDR3 extends over 13 amino acids. With 3 bases removed from V and 3 bases from J, the gap between germline ends came to 8 bases. In DNA form, the CDR3 reads TGTGCCAGCAGTTTGGTCTCTGAAGAGACCCAGTACTTC. It yields the protein CASSLVSEETQYF.

Only a few counts were recorded for this clonotype. This chain connects TRBV27 to TRBJ2-5; the match to TRBD1 covers 8 bases. V was pared by 6 bases and J by 0 bases, with 15 bases of the junction left unmatched. CDR3 length: 18 amino acids. Germline V gene sequence: CDR1 MNHEY, CDR2 SMNVEV (reference sequence). The chain's CDR3 is CASSRPRRTGLDQETQYF. DNA for the CDR3: TGTGCCAGCAGCCGACCTCGTCGGACAGGGCTGGACCAAGAGACCCAGTACTTC.